This TCR beta chain was identified during a study of blood T cell repertoires in COVID-19. Study background: In each case, the material was cDNA or gDNA derived from T cells, B-cell-depleted T cells, or PBMCs.

This clone was seen more than once but under ten times. The V gene's germline CDR1 is MNHNY and CDR2 SVGAGI (reference sequence). This CDR3 has 17 amino acids. J lost 1 base, V lost 7 bases, and 9 bases had no gene match. The method was immunoSEQ multiplex PCR; TCRdb's version includes in-frame clones alone and lacks a portion of them. The data contain 30,000 to 40,000 clones, roughly 70% of them seen just once; the ten biggest clones take up about 10%. It was during active infection that Seattle patients were enrolled and then longitudinally followed. The sequenced material came from peripheral blood. This TCR came from a man aged 65 to 79 with COVID-19, enrolled during active disease. The J gene is TRBJ2-3, the V gene TRBV6-6, with 12 bases matching TRBD1. This chain's CDR3 is CASIRDGTGGRTDTQYF. CDR3 DNA: TGTGCCAGCATTCGCGATGGGACAGGGGGCCGCACAGATACGCAGTATTTT.